This TCR beta chain was retrieved from a study of T cell responses to AZD1222 COVID-19 vaccine (dated by TCRdb to about 2021). A note on the overall study: AZD1222 recipients whose second dose came at about 4 weeks and those whose second dose came at about 12 weeks were combined into one group, since spike-specific TCR depth and breadth did not differ between the two schedules. A total of more than 230 trial participants underwent TCR sequencing, of whom 200 to 220 received two doses of AZD1222 and about 25 received two doses of the MenACWY control vaccine. Trial participants were enrolled by age into subgroups of 18-55, 56-69 and 70-plus years, and around 140, 26 and 57 TCR-sequenced participants, respectively, were included in these subgroups. The investigation overall reported the following: Epitopes outside the regions mutated in the B.1.351 and B.1.1.7 variants were reportedly recognized by nearly half of the unique spike-specific TCRs. CD4 TCRs associated with the vaccine covered the entire spike protein, and the dominant responses were in regions 160-218 and 743-854. Because no day 14 peak-response samples were available, the repertoires could be characterized only after the peak T cell response. Participants were mostly white British, with more females than males. The authors suggested clonal diversity may have been underestimated. Conclusions about previously exposed vaccinees are limited because only six or seven AZD1222 recipients were SARS-CoV-2 seropositive at baseline. In the small 56-69-year group, the increase in depth fell short of significance, most likely because of low power. Spike-specific TCR breadth and depth rose significantly after two AZD1222 doses compared with day 0 and with MenACWY recipients.

In the case of this clone: The antigen it recognizes is unknown. Per-nucleotide qualities are absent, and no much larger clonotype sits a single base away.

The junction shows trimming of 4 bases on V and 6 bases on J, plus 6 bases between the germline ends. The CDR3 starts with the cysteine, ends with the phenylalanine, and has 12 residues. Just the 36-base CDR3 DNA is kept, in frame starting at base 1. Looking up the germline V gene yields CDR1 MNHEY and CDR2 SVGAGI. The time point label corresponds to: baseline before first vaccination. The vaccinee samples were drawn from two UK trials, COV001 and COV002, one of which was a single-blind randomized controlled phase 2/3 trial testing AZD1222 (ChAdOx1 nCoV-19) in healthy adults. Trial participant PBMC samples were collected at day 0 and day 28 after the second dose for TCRbeta chain sequencing. The CDR3 regions of human TCRbeta chains were analyzed by immunosequencing. The authors' pipeline ran thus. Repertoire TCRs were checked for matches against a reference library of SARS-CoV-2-specific TCRs that had been generated using the MIRA antigen-specificity platform. Breadth meant the fraction of unique TCRs that were SARS-CoV-2-associated, whereas depth meant the fraction of total T cells that were SARS-CoV-2-associated. Using the MIRA data, each spike-specific TCR was assigned both to the spike region to which the TCR was reactive and to a CD4 or CD8 class. Log10-transformed breadth and depth values were compared by one-way ANOVA with Sidak's multiple comparisons tests. TCRdb obtained this table from immuneACCESS and retained in-frame rearrangements with V and J assigned. These tables miss some clones; where compared with another copy, unresolved V genes account for less than half of the shortfall, and the remainder is unexplained. V, J and clone size reflect that table, while D and trimming were determined from the DNA. The table for this sample lists roughly 140,000 clones; around 91% of them were counted only once. Clones ranked in the top ten supply around 5% of the sample.

The chain is encoded by TRBV6-5 joined to TRBJ2-2; the D gene is possibly TRBD1 or TRBD2, each agreeing over 5 bases. This clonotype was obtained from an adult in good health. The material sequenced was peripheral blood, taken on day 0 of AZD1222 vaccination. The encoded CDR3 is CASSWGPGELFF. In nucleotide form, the sequence is TGTGCCAGCAGTTGGGGACCCGGGGAGCTGTTTTTT.